The rows below give T cell receptor beta chains drawn from one sample of a study of technical replicates of blood from a handful of donors. Sequencing used immunoSEQ multiplex PCR; TCRdb keeps in-frame clones, though not all of them. The repertoire holds just over 80,000 clones, with 90% to 98% as singletons. Sequenced sample: T cells isolated from PBMCs. These receptors originate from a human donor in good health. Both conserved end residues are part of each CDR3. The D gene is left open where the match is weak. Only part of the rows carry a size: once, few, many, or a class if the clone is expanded.

d_gene: -; abundance: -; v_gene: TRBV5-1; j_gene: TRBJ2-7; CDR3aa: CASSLSTGIYEQYF; CDR3nt: TGCGCCAGCAGCTTGAGTACAGGGATATACGAGCAGTACTTC
d_gene: -; abundance: -; v_gene: TRBV2; j_gene: TRBJ2-7; CDR3aa: CASLGHLTYEQYF; CDR3nt: TGTGCCAGCCTGGGACACTTAACCTACGAGCAGTACTTC
d_gene: TRBD2; abundance: -; v_gene: TRBV6-5; j_gene: TRBJ2-1; CDR3aa: CASSTGTSGYNEQFF; CDR3nt: TGTGCCAGCAGTACCGGGACTAGCGGATACAATGAGCAGTTCTTC
d_gene: TRBD2; abundance: -; v_gene: TRBV5-1; j_gene: TRBJ2-1; CDR3aa: CASGREIYNEQFF; CDR3nt: TGCGCCAGCGGGCGGGAGATCTACAATGAGCAGTTCTTC
d_gene: -; abundance: -; v_gene: TRBV9; j_gene: TRBJ2-3; CDR3aa: CASSVAGVLSDTQYF; CDR3nt: TGTGCCAGCAGCGTAGCCGGAGTATTAAGTGATACGCAGTATTTT
d_gene: -; abundance: -; v_gene: TRBV6-1; j_gene: TRBJ1-5; CDR3aa: CASSDDGDSNQPQHF; CDR3nt: TGTGCCAGCAGTGACGACGGGGATAGCAATCAGCCCCAGCATTTT
d_gene: -; abundance: -; v_gene: TRBV9; j_gene: TRBJ2-2; CDR3aa: CASSVGGAGIGELFF; CDR3nt: TGTGCCAGCAGCGTAGGAGGGGCGGGGATCGGGGAGCTGTTTTTT
d_gene: -; abundance: -; v_gene: TRBV12-5; j_gene: TRBJ1-4; CDR3aa: CASGTPGREKLFF; CDR3nt: TGTGCTAGTGGTACCCCAGGGCGTGAAAAACTGTTTTTT
d_gene: TRBD2; abundance: -; v_gene: TRBV19; j_gene: TRBJ2-1; CDR3aa: CASSIGLAGAGEQFF; CDR3nt: TGTGCCAGTAGTATAGGACTAGCGGGAGCGGGGGAGCAGTTCTTC
d_gene: TRBD2; abundance: -; v_gene: TRBV27; j_gene: TRBJ2-3; CDR3aa: CASSLGTRRSDTQYF; CDR3nt: TGTGCCAGCAGTTTAGGGACTAGACGGTCAGATACGCAGTATTTT
d_gene: TRBD2; abundance: -; v_gene: TRBV13; j_gene: TRBJ2-3; CDR3aa: CASRTSGSTDTQYF; CDR3nt: TGTGCCAGCCGGACTAGCGGGAGCACAGATACGCAGTATTTT
d_gene: TRBD2; abundance: -; v_gene: TRBV7-8; j_gene: TRBJ2-1; CDR3aa: CASSIGLAGGVLISSYNEQFF; CDR3nt: TGTGCCAGCAGCATCGGACTAGCGGGAGGAGTCTTAATTAGCTCCTACAATGAGCAGTTCTTC
d_gene: -; abundance: -; v_gene: TRBV29-1; j_gene: TRBJ1-2; CDR3aa: CSVGGGPATLNYGYTF; CDR3nt: TGCAGCGTTGGGGGAGGGCCGGCGACCCTTAACTATGGCTACACCTTC
d_gene: -; abundance: -; v_gene: TRBV4-1; j_gene: TRBJ1-1; CDR3aa: CASSGLTQGAEAFF; CDR3nt: TGCGCCAGCAGCGGTCTTACTCAGGGCGCTGAAGCTTTCTTT
d_gene: -; abundance: -; v_gene: TRBV6-1; j_gene: TRBJ2-7; CDR3aa: CASSEWGLVRDEQYF; CDR3nt: TGTGCCAGCAGTGAATGGGGGCTGGTCAGGGACGAGCAGTACTTC
d_gene: -; abundance: -; v_gene: TRBV4-1; j_gene: TRBJ2-3; CDR3aa: CASSQEHTGDTQYF; CDR3nt: TGCGCCAGCAGCCAAGAGCACACAGGGGATACGCAGTATTTT
d_gene: -; abundance: -; v_gene: TRBV5-6; j_gene: TRBJ2-5; CDR3aa: CASSPPRGSGQETQYF; CDR3nt: TGTGCCAGCAGCCCGCCTCGAGGGAGCGGCCAAGAGACCCAGTACTTC
d_gene: -; abundance: -; v_gene: TRBV19; j_gene: TRBJ2-1; CDR3aa: CASSIQGGNNEQFF; CDR3nt: TGTGCCAGTAGTATTCAGGGTGGGAACAATGAGCAGTTCTTC
d_gene: TRBD1; abundance: -; v_gene: TRBV7-9; j_gene: TRBJ1-2; CDR3aa: CASSGGQVYGYTF; CDR3nt: TGTGCCAGCAGCGGAGGACAGGTCTATGGCTACACCTTC
d_gene: -; abundance: -; v_gene: TRBV10-3; j_gene: TRBJ2-2; CDR3aa: CAISGLNTGELFF; CDR3nt: TGTGCCATCTCTGGGCTGAACACCGGGGAGCTGTTTTTT
d_gene: TRBD2; abundance: -; v_gene: TRBV4-1; j_gene: TRBJ2-7; CDR3aa: CASSQDLSGGFYEQYF; CDR3nt: TGCGCCAGCAGCCAAGATCTGAGCGGGGGCTTCTACGAGCAGTACTTC
d_gene: TRBD2; abundance: -; v_gene: TRBV4-1; j_gene: TRBJ2-1; CDR3aa: CASSQEGLGGDNEQFF; CDR3nt: TGCGCCAGCAGCCAAGAGGGACTAGGGGGGGACAATGAGCAGTTCTTC
d_gene: -; abundance: -; v_gene: TRBV7-2; j_gene: TRBJ2-1; CDR3aa: CASSLAGFEQFF; CDR3nt: TGTGCCAGCAGCTTAGCGGGCTTTGAGCAGTTCTTC
d_gene: -; abundance: -; v_gene: TRBV7-8; j_gene: TRBJ1-4; CDR3aa: CASSPYRVGEKLFF; CDR3nt: TGTGCCAGCAGCCCGTACAGGGTCGGAGAAAAACTGTTTTTT
d_gene: TRBD1; abundance: -; v_gene: TRBV6-5; j_gene: TRBJ1-1; CDR3aa: CASSPDRADTEAFF; CDR3nt: TGTGCCAGCAGTCCAGACAGGGCCGACACTGAAGCTTTCTTT
d_gene: -; abundance: once; v_gene: TRBV11-3; j_gene: TRBJ2-5; CDR3aa: CASSLLDWVQGQQETQYF; CDR3nt: TGTGCCAGCAGCCTCTTAGATTGGGTACAGGGACAACAAGAGACCCAGTACTTC
d_gene: TRBD1; abundance: -; v_gene: TRBV12-5; j_gene: TRBJ1-2; CDR3aa: CASGQGAYGYTF; CDR3nt: TGTGCTAGTGGTCAGGGGGCCTATGGCTACACCTTC
d_gene: TRBD1; abundance: -; v_gene: TRBV6-5; j_gene: TRBJ2-2; CDR3aa: CASGDSPNTGELFF; CDR3nt: TGTGCCAGCGGGGACAGCCCGAACACCGGGGAGCTGTTTTTT
d_gene: -; abundance: -; v_gene: TRBV27; j_gene: TRBJ1-1; CDR3aa: CASSFGGETEAFF; CDR3nt: TGTGCCAGCAGTTTTGGGGGCGAGACTGAAGCTTTCTTT
d_gene: -; abundance: once; v_gene: TRBV11-2; j_gene: TRBJ1-5; CDR3aa: CASSLDGGTLNQPQHF; CDR3nt: TGTGCCAGCAGCTTAGACGGAGGCACCCTAAATCAGCCCCAGCATTTT
d_gene: -; abundance: -; v_gene: TRBV27; j_gene: TRBJ1-1; CDR3aa: CASSLLPRGNTEAFF; CDR3nt: TGTGCCAGCAGTCTTCTTCCCCGGGGGAACACTGAAGCTTTCTTT
d_gene: TRBD2; abundance: once; v_gene: TRBV5-1; j_gene: TRBJ2-7; CDR3aa: CASSLMSGSYEQYF; CDR3nt: TGCGCCAGCAGCTTGATGAGCGGGAGCTACGAGCAGTACTTC
d_gene: -; abundance: -; v_gene: TRBV14; j_gene: TRBJ2-2; CDR3aa: CASGSANTGELFF; CDR3nt: TGTGCCAGCGGCAGCGCGAACACCGGGGAGCTGTTTTTT
d_gene: -; abundance: -; v_gene: TRBV15; j_gene: TRBJ1-4; CDR3aa: CATSSLFDEKLFF; CDR3nt: TGTGCCACCAGCAGCCTCTTTGATGAAAAACTGTTTTTT
d_gene: -; abundance: -; v_gene: TRBV29-1; j_gene: TRBJ1-4; CDR3aa: CSVLDSEKLFF; CDR3nt: TGCAGCGTCTTGGACAGTGAAAAACTGTTTTTT
d_gene: -; abundance: -; v_gene: TRBV4-3; j_gene: TRBJ1-1; CDR3aa: CASSQWITENTEAFF; CDR3nt: TGCGCCAGCAGCCAATGGATAACAGAGAACACTGAAGCTTTCTTT
d_gene: TRBD2; abundance: -; v_gene: TRBV6-4; j_gene: TRBJ2-1; CDR3aa: CASSVFGTSGRANNEQFF; CDR3nt: TGTGCCAGCAGTGTCTTTGGGACTAGCGGGAGGGCCAACAATGAGCAGTTCTTC
d_gene: -; abundance: -; v_gene: TRBV4-2; j_gene: TRBJ2-1; CDR3aa: CASSDEGAYEQFF; CDR3nt: TGTGCCAGCAGCGATGAGGGTGCCTATGAGCAGTTCTTC
d_gene: TRBD2; abundance: once; v_gene: TRBV4-2; j_gene: TRBJ2-1; CDR3aa: CASSTSGYNEQFF; CDR3nt: TGTGCCAGCAGTACTAGCGGTTACAATGAGCAGTTCTTC
d_gene: -; abundance: -; v_gene: TRBV5-1; j_gene: TRBJ1-2; CDR3aa: CASSQSSGTNYGYTF; CDR3nt: TGCGCCAGCAGTCAGTCTTCAGGCACCAACTATGGCTACACCTTC
d_gene: TRBD1; abundance: -; v_gene: TRBV4-2; j_gene: TRBJ1-2; CDR3aa: CASSPSTGQGFYTF; CDR3nt: TGTGCCAGCAGCCCGAGCACCGGACAGGGTTTCTACACCTTC
d_gene: -; abundance: -; v_gene: TRBV14; j_gene: TRBJ1-5; CDR3aa: CASSLYNQPQHF; CDR3nt: TGTGCCAGCAGCCTCTATAATCAGCCCCAGCATTTT
d_gene: -; abundance: once; v_gene: TRBV19; j_gene: TRBJ2-5; CDR3aa: CASSLNRDETQYF; CDR3nt: TGTGCCAGTAGTCTAAACAGGGATGAGACCCAGTACTTC
d_gene: TRBD2; abundance: -; v_gene: TRBV9; j_gene: TRBJ2-1; CDR3aa: CASSVDGGGSYNEQFF; CDR3nt: TGTGCCAGCAGCGTAGATGGGGGAGGGTCCTACAATGAGCAGTTCTTC
d_gene: TRBD1; abundance: -; v_gene: TRBV27; j_gene: TRBJ1-5; CDR3aa: CASSLSRRGLQPQHF; CDR3nt: TGTGCCAGCAGTTTATCTCGCAGGGGGCTCCAGCCCCAGCATTTT
d_gene: -; abundance: -; v_gene: TRBV21-1; j_gene: TRBJ2-7; CDR3aa: CASSSLRQGGTYEQYF; CDR3nt: TGTGCCAGCAGCAGCCTAAGACAGGGGGGGACCTACGAGCAGTACTTC
d_gene: -; abundance: once; v_gene: TRBV2; j_gene: TRBJ2-5; CDR3aa: CASSEALGRLLETQYF; CDR3nt: TGTGCCAGCAGTGAAGCTCTCGGAAGACTTCTGGAGACCCAGTACTTC
d_gene: -; abundance: -; v_gene: TRBV6-5; j_gene: TRBJ2-3; CDR3aa: CASSSGVAQYF; CDR3nt: TGTGCCAGCAGTTCCGGGGTGGCGCAGTATTTT
d_gene: -; abundance: -; v_gene: TRBV7-3; j_gene: TRBJ2-6; CDR3aa: CASSFGQPGGVLTF; CDR3nt: TGTGCCAGCAGCTTCGGACAGCCTGGAGGCGTCCTGACTTTC
d_gene: -; abundance: -; v_gene: TRBV9; j_gene: TRBJ1-4; CDR3aa: CASSAGWRESNEKLFF; CDR3nt: TGTGCCAGCAGCGCAGGGTGGCGGGAGTCTAATGAAAAACTGTTTTTT
d_gene: -; abundance: -; v_gene: TRBV7-2; j_gene: TRBJ1-2; CDR3aa: CASSLGREYTF; CDR3nt: TGTGCCAGCAGCTTAGGCCGGGAGTACACCTTC